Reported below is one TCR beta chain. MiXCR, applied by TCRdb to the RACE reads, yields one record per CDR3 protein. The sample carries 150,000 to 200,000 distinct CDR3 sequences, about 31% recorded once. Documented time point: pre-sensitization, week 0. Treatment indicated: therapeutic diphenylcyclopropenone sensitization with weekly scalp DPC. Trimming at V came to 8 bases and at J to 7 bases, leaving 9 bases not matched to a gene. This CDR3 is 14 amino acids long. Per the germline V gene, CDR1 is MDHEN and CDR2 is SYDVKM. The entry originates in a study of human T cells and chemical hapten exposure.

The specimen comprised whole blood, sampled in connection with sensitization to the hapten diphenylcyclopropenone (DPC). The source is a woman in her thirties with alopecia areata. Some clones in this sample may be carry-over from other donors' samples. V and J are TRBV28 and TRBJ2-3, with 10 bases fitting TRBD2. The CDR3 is CASRSGGAANTQYF. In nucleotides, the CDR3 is TGTGCCAGCCGGAGCGGGGGGGCAGCGAATACGCAGTATTTT.